This TCR beta chain was sequenced during a study of blood T cells in healthy people across ages. Broader study findings: More naive CD4+ cells and higher diversity were found in long-lived than in aged donors.

Ten milliliters of peripheral blood were drawn from each donor. Primed by a sample-barcoded 5' primer and a J-beta primer mix, a second PCR proceeded for 7 to 11 cycles. One entry per CDR3 protein, called by TCRdb with MiXCR from the 5' RACE reads. Of around 990,000 distinct CDR3 sequences in the sample, around two fifths were seen once. This CDR3 is built from 14 residues. Between the trimmed V and J ends, which lost 4 bases and 3 bases, there was a span of 12 bases. Germline V CDR1 and CDR2: MGHRA, YSYEKL. About this clonotype: Its antigen is unidentified.

This TCR came from a man younger than 35 in good health. The gene calls are TRBV4-1 and TRBJ2-5, with no clear D. Sequenced material: blood. The CDR3 coding sequence is TGCGCCAGCAGCCGCCCGGAGACCGAAGAGACCCAGTACTTC. It yields the protein CASSRPETEETQYF.